The T cell receptor beta chain described here comes from a study of T cell responses to AZD1222 COVID-19 vaccine. Produced via immunoSEQ multiplex PCR; TCRdb's table is partial and in-frame only. Here the sample spans roughly 99,000 clones, 92% being singletons. Study results and limitations: Spike-specific TCR breadth and depth rose after two AZD1222 doses. White British people made up most donors, females outnumbered males, and clonal diversity was possibly underestimated. Baseline antibody screening turned up just six seropositive AZD1222 recipients.

V was pared by 4 bases and J by 9 bases, with 19 bases between. This CDR3 contains 15 residues. Germline loops: CDR1 MDHEN, CDR2 SYDVKM. Remarks on this clone: What it recognizes is unknown.

The chain employs TRBV28 and TRBJ2-4; D is perhaps TRBD1 (6 bases). This specimen was peripheral blood, taken 28 days after the second AZD1222 dose. The clonotype was recovered from an adult who received the AZD1222 COVID-19 vaccine. The CDR3 region is CASSSTGQVVFIQYF. The CDR3 coding sequence is TGTGCCAGCAGTTCTACAGGGCAGGTAGTCTTCATTCAGTACTTC.